The T cell receptor (beta chain) under discussion was sequenced for a study of CD8 T cells in Susac syndrome. Overall study context: When their blood was taken, patients with Susac syndrome were therapy-naive, taking corticosteroids, or taking intravenous immunoglobulin alone.

Between the trimmed V and J ends, which lost 2 bases and 9 bases, there was a span of 14 bases. The CDR3 has 13 residues. Germline values: CDR1 DFQATT, CDR2 SNEGSKA (reference sequence). Random hexamers primed reverse transcription of 0.5 to 1 ug RNA. TCRdb used MiXCR to reprocess the immunoSEQ multiplex PCR reads, holding one entry per CDR3 protein. Among around 80,000 distinct CDR3 sequences listed, about 96% were seen once. Sequencing used CD8+ T cells from PBMCs. This TCR derives from a human donor with Susac syndrome. The gene calls are TRBV20-1 and TRBJ2-4; TRBD2 might be the D (5 bases). CDR3 in amino acids: CSARPLAAIIQYF. The CDR3 DNA reads TGCAGTGCTAGACCCCTAGCCGCAATCATTCAGTACTTC.